The 25 T cell receptor beta chains reported below all come from one sample, sequenced in a study of T cell responses to AZD1222 COVID-19 vaccine. Profiled with immunoSEQ multiplex PCR; TCRdb holds only in-frame clones, not every one. The table records 150,000 to 170,000 clones, about 87% of them present only once. The input for sequencing was peripheral blood, taken on day 0 of AZD1222 vaccination. These receptor sequences come from an adult in good health.

The V and J genes are TRBV5-5 and TRBJ1-2; 8 bases agree with TRBD1. The CDR3 sequence is 14 residues long. Germline lookup yields CDR1 SGHKS and CDR2 YYEKEE (reference sequence). The V gene end was trimmed by 1 base and the J gene end by 7 bases; junction bases not matched to a gene: 6. This CDR3 reads CASSLIQGAAGYTF. The CDR3, as DNA: TGTGCCAGCAGCTTGATTCAGGGGGCGGCTGGCTACACCTTC.

The chain employs TRBV3-1 (or the pseudogene TRBV3-2) and TRBJ1-2; TRBD1 is a possible D gene (6 bases). Trimming shortened V by 1 base and J by 0 bases, and 12 bases separated the two germline ends. CDR1 is LGHDT, CDR2 YNNKEL, per germline (reference sequence). This CDR3 spans 16 amino acids. DNA for the CDR3: TGTGCCAGCAGCCAAGGGGGGCCGGGATCTAACTATGGCTACACCTTC. Its protein is CASSQGGPGSNYGYTF.

V usage is TRBV21-1 and J usage is TRBJ2-6; the DNA was not compared with TRBD1, the D call given in the table. TRBV21-1 is recorded as a pseudogene. The CDR3 totals 16 residues. The DNA of the CDR3 is TGTGCCAGCAGCAAGAACGGACAACCTGGGGCCAACGTCCTGACTTTC. It is translated as CASSKNGQPGANVLTF.

V gene TRBV5-1 combines with J gene TRBJ2-7, with 14 bases fitting TRBD2. The CDR3 loop spans 16 amino acids. Germline V CDR1 and CDR2: SGHRS, YFSETQ. Unmatched junction bases numbered 2, after V lost 0 bases and J lost 3 bases. The CDR3, as DNA: TGCGCCAGCAGCTTGGGGACTAGCGGGGGGATCTACGAGCAGTACTTC. It encodes CASSLGTSGGIYEQYF.

The chain links TRBV5-4 to TRBJ2-1; the D gene could be TRBD1 or TRBD2 (6 bases each). Germline CDR1 SGHNT, CDR2 YYREEE (reference sequence). This CDR3 contains 13 residues. V shed 3 bases and J shed 6 bases, with 10 bases lying between them. The CDR3, as DNA: TGTGCCAGCAGCTGGAGGGGGTCCAATGAGCAGTTCTTC. As protein: CASSWRGSNEQFF.

V usage is TRBV5-6 and J usage is TRBJ2-7; no clear D. The germline V gene encodes CDR1 SGHDT and CDR2 YYEEEE. Trimming took off 4 bases at V and 7 bases at J, with 21 bases between the two ends. The CDR3 consists of 15 residues. This CDR3 reads CASSDTLHSLGEQYF. The CDR3 bases are TGTGCCAGCAGCGACACACTCCATAGCCTGGGGGAGCAGTACTTC.

This clone was picked up one time. This chain connects TRBV4-3 to TRBJ2-7, with 8 bases fitting TRBD2. The CDR3 sequence is 15 residues long. Trimming cost V 1 base and J 2 bases; bases outside gene matches: 4. CDR1 and CDR2 from the germline V gene are LGHNA and YSLEER. The CDR3 DNA follows: TGCGCCAGCAGCCAAGGGCGGGGGGCTCCCTACGAGCAGTACTTC. As protein: CASSQGRGAPYEQYF.

This chain uses TRBV25-1 with TRBJ1-2, with D unresolved. This CDR3 has 13 residues. Germline V lookup: CDR1 MGHDK, CDR2 SYGVNS. Trimming took 3 bases from V and 5 from J, leaving 10 bases between them. The CDR3 region is CASSDGVRYGYTF. As DNA, the CDR3 is TGTGCCAGCAGTGATGGGGTTAGGTATGGCTACACCTTC.

This chain joins TRBV7-2 and TRBJ2-5; TRBD1 might be the D (5 bases). Germline lookup yields CDR1 SGHTA and CDR2 FQGNSA. Trimming removed 5 bases at V and 5 bases at J, with 21 bases between. The CDR3 consists of 16 residues. This CDR3 reads CASSPSTRVLRETQYF. The CDR3 nucleotides read TGTGCCAGCAGCCCGTCGACCAGGGTGTTAAGGGAGACCCAGTACTTC.

This chain uses TRBV14 with TRBJ1-2; D not resolved. Germline CDR1 is SGHDN and CDR2 is FVKESK. The CDR3 has 13 residues. Trimming removed 1 base from V and 1 base from J, with 4 bases in between. The CDR3 loop is CASSQVSNYGYTF. The DNA for the CDR3 is TGTGCCAGCAGCCAAGTCAGTAACTATGGCTACACCTTC.

The chain couples TRBV6-5 to TRBJ2-5, with TRBD2 matching 10 bases. Trimming at V came to 5 bases and at J to 5 bases, leaving 8 bases not matched to a gene. The CDR3 loop spans 15 amino acids. Per germline, CDR1 MNHEY and CDR2 SVGAGI. CDR3 sequence: CASSPRLAGAETQYF. The CDR3 DNA reads TGTGCCAGCAGTCCCCGTCTAGCGGGGGCTGAGACCCAGTACTTC.

The J gene is TRBJ2-5, the V gene TRBV10-1; D may be TRBD2 (6 bases). Germline CDR1 reads WNHNN; CDR2 reads SYGVQD (reference sequence). The CDR3 consists of 13 residues. Trimming removed 10 bases at V and 5 bases at J, with 17 bases between. The CDR3 loop is CATEVEGSETQYF. The CDR3 nucleotides read TGCGCCACTGAAGTGGAGGGGAGCGAGACCCAGTACTTC.

J is TRBJ2-1 and V is TRBV7-2; 10 positions match TRBD2. The length of the CDR3 is 15 residues. J was trimmed by 9 bases and V by 2 bases; bases with no gene match: 7. In germline, CDR1 is SGHTA, CDR2 FQGNSA. CDR3 DNA: TGTGCCAGCAGCTTACCCTTACTAGCGGGGTCTGAGCAGTTCTTC. Its protein product is CASSLPLLAGSEQFF.

The gene calls are TRBV5-5 and TRBJ2-1; either TRBD1 or TRBD2 may fit D (5 bases each). V lost 4 bases, J lost 8 bases, and 16 bases lay in between. The V gene's germline CDR1 is SGHKS and CDR2 YYEKEE (reference sequence). This CDR3 has 14 amino acids. The CDR3 reads CASSVTGTMDEQFF. Written as DNA, the CDR3 is TGTGCCAGCAGCGTGACCGGGACGATGGATGAGCAGTTCTTC. The full variable domain, in which reference TRBV5-5 and TRBJ2-1 provide the parts outside the CDR3, is DAGVTQSPTHLIKTRGQQVTLRCSPISGHKSVSWYQQVLGQGPQFIFQYYEKEERGRGNFPDRFSARQFPNYSSELNVNALLLGDSALYLCASSVTGTMDEQFFGPGTRLTVL.

The chain is built from TRBV19 and TRBJ2-3, with TRBD1 as a possible D gene (5 bases). Per the germline V gene, CDR1 is LNHDA and CDR2 is SQIVND (reference sequence). With 10 bases removed from V and 6 bases from J, the gap between germline ends came to 17 bases. This CDR3 comprises 13 residues. The CDR3 protein is CATSPDSSDTQYF. As DNA, the CDR3 is TGTGCCACCAGCCCCGACAGTTCGGATACGCAGTATTTT.

The genes are TRBV5-6 and TRBJ2-6; the D is unclear. The CDR3 has 16 amino acids. Looked up from germline, CDR1 is SGHDT and CDR2 is YYEEEE. The V gene lost 0 bases and the J gene lost 2 bases, with 9 bases spanning the gap. CDR3 nucleotide sequence: TGTGCCAGCAGCTTGGAAAGTTCCCCTGGGGCCAACGTCCTGACTTTC. Its protein product is CASSLESSPGANVLTF.

V and J are TRBV7-2 and TRBJ1-1; 7 bases agree with TRBD1. CDR1 is SGHTA and CDR2 is FQGNSA in the germline V gene. The CDR3 consists of 14 residues. Trimming removed 4 bases from V and 5 bases from J; junction bases left unmatched: 7. CDR3: CASSSQGWRTEAFF. The CDR3, as DNA: TGTGCCAGCAGCTCACAGGGGTGGAGGACTGAAGCTTTCTTT.

V usage is TRBV11-2 and J usage is TRBJ2-3; D is unclear. The V and J ends lost 5 bases and 7 bases respectively, with 19 bases between them. The germline V gene encodes CDR1 SGHAT and CDR2 FQNNGV. The CDR3 length is 15 residues. The CDR3 here is CASSVFETKANTQYF. In DNA, the CDR3 is TGTGCCAGCAGCGTCTTCGAAACTAAAGCAAATACGCAGTATTTT.

The V gene is TRBV6-4, the J gene TRBJ2-7; D gene ambiguous. CDR1 is MRHNA and CDR2 is SNTAGT in the germline V gene. V lost 8 bases and J 6 bases, leaving 14 bases between the germline ends. CDR3 size: 12 residues. The CDR3 DNA follows: TGTGCCAGCTGCATCATGAATGTCGAGCAGTACTTC. It yields the protein CASCIMNVEQYF.

This chain links TRBV13 with TRBJ1-4; a weak D match, TRBD1 (5 bases). The germline CDR1 and CDR2 sequences are PRHDT and FYEKMQ (reference sequence). V was trimmed by 2 bases and J by 7 bases, leaving 8 bases between them. The CDR3 is 13 amino acids. The CDR3 protein is CASSLRGSEKLFF. The CDR3, as DNA: TGTGCCAGCAGCTTACGGGGGTCTGAAAAACTGTTTTTT.

The V gene is TRBV3-1 (or the pseudogene TRBV3-2), the J gene TRBJ2-1; 11 nucleotides match TRBD2. Germline V lookup: CDR1 LGHDT, CDR2 YNNKEL (reference sequence). This CDR3 spans 14 amino acids. Trimming took 1 base from V and 15 from J; bases not matched to a gene: 8. As DNA, the CDR3 is TGTGCCAGCAGCCAAGCACTAGCGGGGGTAACTCTGTTCTTC. Protein product: CASSQALAGVTLFF.

This clone was seen once. The rearrangement links TRBV2 to TRBJ2-2; a possible D gene is TRBD2 (6 bases). This CDR3 is 15 amino acids long. Trimming pared 6 bases from V and 5 bases from J, leaving 16 bases between. From germline, CDR1 is SNHLY and CDR2 FYNNEI. The CDR3 sequence is CASRAGTLPTGELFF. CDR3 DNA: TGTGCCAGCAGGGCCGGGACTTTACCTACCGGGGAGCTGTTTTTT.

The chain couples TRBV7-9 to TRBJ2-1, with a weak D call TRBD1 (6 bases). Trimming took off 2 bases at V and 3 bases at J, with 14 bases between the two ends. Per germline, CDR1 SEHNR and CDR2 FQNEAQ (reference sequence). CDR3 size: 16 residues. The CDR3 protein is CASSLRGTKHYNEQFF. The CDR3 region has the DNA TGTGCCAGCAGCTTAAGGGGGACCAAACACTACAATGAGCAGTTCTTC.

V gene TRBV5-1 combines with J gene TRBJ1-1; the D is unclear. The germline CDR1 and CDR2 sequences are SGHRS and YFSETQ. V was cut by 1 base and J by 6 bases, with 10 bases left in between. The CDR3 is 13 residues long. The CDR3 nucleotides are TGCGCCAGCAGCTTGAGTTTCGGGGCTGAAGCTTTCTTT. Translated, it gives CASSLSFGAEAFF. Based on the CDR3 plus reference TRBV5-1 and TRBJ1-1, the full variable domain is KAGVTQTPRYLIKTRGQQVTLSCSPISGHRSVSWYQQTPGQGLQFLFEYFSETQRNKGNFPGRFSGRQFSNSRSEMNVSTLELGDSALYLCASSLSFGAEAFFGQGTRLTVV.

The table lists this clone with a count of one. This rearrangement joins TRBV7-3 to TRBJ2-1; TRBD2 matches at 9 bases. The CDR3 loop spans 15 amino acids. J lost 7 bases, V lost 8 bases, and 12 bases had no gene match. Germline V lookup: CDR1 SGHTA, CDR2 FQGTGA. This CDR3 reads CASSSAGGPWNEQFF. The CDR3 DNA reads TGTGCCAGCTCGTCTGCGGGGGGGCCGTGGAATGAGCAGTTCTTC.